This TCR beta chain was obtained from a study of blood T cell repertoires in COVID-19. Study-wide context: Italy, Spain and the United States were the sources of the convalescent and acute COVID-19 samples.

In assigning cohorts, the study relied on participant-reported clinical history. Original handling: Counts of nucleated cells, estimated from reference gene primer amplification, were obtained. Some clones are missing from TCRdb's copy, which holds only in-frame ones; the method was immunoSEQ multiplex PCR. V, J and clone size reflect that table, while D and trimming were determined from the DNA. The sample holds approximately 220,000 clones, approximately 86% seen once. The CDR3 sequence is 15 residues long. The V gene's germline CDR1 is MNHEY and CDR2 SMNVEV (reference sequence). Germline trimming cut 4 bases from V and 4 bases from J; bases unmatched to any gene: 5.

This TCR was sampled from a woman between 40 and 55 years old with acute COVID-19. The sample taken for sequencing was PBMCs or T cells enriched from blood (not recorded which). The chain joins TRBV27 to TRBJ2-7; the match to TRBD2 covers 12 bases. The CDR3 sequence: CASSSVLAGGYEQYF. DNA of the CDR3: TGTGCCAGCAGTTCCGTACTAGCGGGAGGATACGAGCAGTACTTC.